The sequence of this T cell receptor beta chain was determined in a study of cytomegalovirus exposure and HLA in healthy donors (dated by TCRdb to 2015 to 2018). Context from the whole study: A later analysis indicated that the roughly 130 validation repertoires were generated on the platform also employed for the 700 or so repertoires of the first cohort. The study was designed to test whether signatures of past pathogen exposure could be identified by cataloging public T cell receptors. Along with the roughly 670-subject first cohort, a separate validation cohort of about 110 different subjects was used. To predict cytomegalovirus infection status, the study brought together high-throughput TCR immunosequencing, statistical association of individual TCRs with disease status, and machine learning. What the work shows at the level of the full study, not this receptor alone: A later analysis lacked HLA typing for the validation cohort, so it scored co-occurrence in that cohort across all 130 or so repertoires. Cytomegalovirus status was reported to be diagnosed by the classifier with high specificity and sensitivity in both the original and validation cohorts. In the study, around 150 TCR beta chains were listed as associated with cytomegalovirus. In vitro tests confirmed that a few of the cytomegalovirus-associated TCR beta chains recognize cytomegalovirus antigens. Most TCR sequences were seen in very few donors, while some public TCRs were found in many individuals. Subsequent analysis determined that TCRs grouped into clusters in the first cohort also showed a tendency toward co-occurrence across the 120 validation repertoires, and approximately 93% of cluster scores exceeded 0. The authors suggested that the approach could potentially be extended to other disease states and immunological phenotypes.

V ends up 3 bases short and J 6 bases short, with an unmatched junction base count of 8. The CDR3 goes from the cysteine to the phenylalanine over 15 residues. Only CDR3 DNA is held: 45 bases, read in frame from base 1. In the germline V gene, CDR1 corresponds to SGHDT and CDR2 to YYEEEE. The donors were included in the validation cohort of roughly 120 subjects, a group kept apart from the approximately 670-subject first cohort. Comments on this clone: Its antigen target is currently unknown. No clone much larger than this one lies a single base away; base qualities are absent.

Libraries were prepared through the immunoSEQ multiplex PCR assay. The paper's processing steps were these. A statistical classification framework was developed to diagnose cytomegalovirus status using the catalog of TCR beta chain sequences. TCRdb took this table from immuneACCESS and kept in-frame rearrangements with V and J called. Such tables lack part of the clones; where checked against another copy, unresolved V genes explain under half of the gap, and the rest is unexplained. The V and J calls and clone size are taken from that table; D and trimming were inferred from the DNA. This sample lists more than 55,000 clones; 90% to 97% were detected once. The top ten clonotypes cover approximately 1% of the sample.

Sequencing was carried out using PBMCs. The receptor's source is a man aged 18 to 29 in good health and CMV-seronegative. Rearrangement joined TRBV5-6 to TRBJ2-4, and TRBD1 aligns with 8 junction nucleotides. The DNA is TGTGCCAGCAGCTGGAGGGGGACAGGCTTAAACATTCAGTACTTC. Its translation reads: CASSWRGTGLNIQYF.